This paragraph covers one TCR beta chain sequence. Its antigen is not known. The protocol was immunoSEQ multiplex PCR, while the TCRdb copy is restricted to in-frame clones and leaves out a portion. The sample lists some 49,000 clones; 90% to 95% were seen once. Documented time point: new active TB diagnosis, blood taken before or within 7 days of starting treatment. Tuberculosis was confirmed by positive sputum smear and/or M. tuberculosis culture. The sample belongs to a study of T cells in tuberculosis. Study-wide context: A South African cohort included IGRA-negative adolescents, latently infected IGRA-positive adolescents and adults with active tuberculosis. General study results and limits: GMM-specific TCRs were nearer to active tuberculosis alpha repertoires, suggesting expansion. Active tuberculosis patients had shorter CDR3-alpha; the beta difference was nonsignificant.

J gave up 10 bases and V 8 bases, and 9 bases lay outside the gene matches. The CDR3 consists of 13 residues. The germline V gene has CDR1 SGHAT and CDR2 FQNNGV. V is TRBV11-2 and J is TRBJ2-1; 9 bases align to TRBD2. This specimen was PBMCs, taken at tuberculosis diagnosis. This clonotype originated in an adult with tuberculosis. Here the CDR3 reads CASSLAGWVEQFF. DNA of the CDR3: TGTGCCAGCTCTCTAGCGGGATGGGTGGAGCAGTTCTTC.